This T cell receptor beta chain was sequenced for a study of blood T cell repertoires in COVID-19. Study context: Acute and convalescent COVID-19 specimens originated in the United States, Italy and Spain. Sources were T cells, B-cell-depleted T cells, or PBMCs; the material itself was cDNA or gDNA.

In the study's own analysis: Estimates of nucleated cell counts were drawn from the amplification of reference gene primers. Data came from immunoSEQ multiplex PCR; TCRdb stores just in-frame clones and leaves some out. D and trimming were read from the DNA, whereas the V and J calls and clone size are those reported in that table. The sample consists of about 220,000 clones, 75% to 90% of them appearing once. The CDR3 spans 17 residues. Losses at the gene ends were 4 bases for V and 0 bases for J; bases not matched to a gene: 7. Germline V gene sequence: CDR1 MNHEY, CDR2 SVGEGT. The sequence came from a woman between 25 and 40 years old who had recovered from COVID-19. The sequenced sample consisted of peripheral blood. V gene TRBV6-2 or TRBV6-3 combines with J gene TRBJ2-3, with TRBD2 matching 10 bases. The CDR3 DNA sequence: TGTGCCAGCAGTTTTGGGAAGCGGGGGGGTAGCACAGATACGCAGTATTTT. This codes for CASSFGKRGGSTDTQYF.